This T cell receptor beta chain is from a study of cytomegalovirus exposure and HLA in healthy donors. For this clone: Its antigen is currently unknown.

This cohort consisted of healthy bone marrow donors. The PCR ran on 60 Vbeta and 13 Jbeta primers. This table comes from immunoSEQ multiplex PCR, and its TCRdb copy is limited to in-frame clones, with some not included. The sample has tens of thousands of clones, 70% to 85% seen once; the top ten hold approximately 3.6%. Findings of the study overall: The study designated 164 TCR beta chains cytomegalovirus-associated. From TCR beta sequences, most subjects' HLA-A and HLA-B alleles were reportedly predicted accurately.

Source material: PBMCs. The receptor was isolated from a man between 45 and 60 years old in good health and CMV-seronegative.

CDR3 loop: CASSLSGQGYTGELFF. In DNA form, the CDR3 reads TGTGCCAGCAGTTTATCGGGACAGGGGTACACCGGGGAGCTGTTTTTT. The gene calls are TRBV27 and TRBJ2-2; 10 positions agree with TRBD1. Germline trimming cut 0 bases from V and 3 bases from J; bases unmatched to any gene: 1. This CDR3 has 16 residues. Germline CDR1 is MNHEY and CDR2 is SMNVEV (reference sequence).